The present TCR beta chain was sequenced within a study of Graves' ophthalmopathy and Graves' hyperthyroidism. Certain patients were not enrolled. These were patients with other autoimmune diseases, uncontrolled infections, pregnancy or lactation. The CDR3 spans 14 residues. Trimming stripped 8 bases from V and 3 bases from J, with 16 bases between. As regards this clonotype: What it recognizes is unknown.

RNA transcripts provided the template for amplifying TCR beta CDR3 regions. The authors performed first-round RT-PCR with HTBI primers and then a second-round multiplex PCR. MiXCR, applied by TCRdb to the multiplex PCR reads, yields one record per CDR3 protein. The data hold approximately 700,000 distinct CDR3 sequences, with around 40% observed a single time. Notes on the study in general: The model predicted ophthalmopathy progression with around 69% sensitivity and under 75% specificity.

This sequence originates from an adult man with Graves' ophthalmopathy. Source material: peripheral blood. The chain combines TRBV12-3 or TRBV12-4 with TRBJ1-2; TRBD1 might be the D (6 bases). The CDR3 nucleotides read TGTGCCAGCGGCCTTGGGAGGGGGGACTATGGCTACACCTTC. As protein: CASGLGRGDYGYTF.